The table lists the clone carrying this TCR beta chain with many counts. Its target is not known. TCRdb redid the calling of the reads with MiXCR, one entry per CDR3 protein. The sample yields some 220,000 distinct CDR3 sequences, around 12% seen once. This entry is derived from a study of T cell repertoires in cytomegalovirus infection. Losses at the gene ends were 5 bases for V and 3 bases for J; bases not matched to a gene: 6. The V gene's germline CDR1 is SGHTA and CDR2 FQGNSA. This CDR3 is built from 14 residues. Notes on the study in general: What dominated the ex vivo response were HLA-C-restricted CMV-specific TCR beta clonotypes.

The specimen sequenced was PBMCs. V is TRBV7-2 and J is TRBJ2-7; 8 positions match TRBD1. The clonotype originates from a human donor in good health (CMV status not recorded). Some clones in this sample may be carry-over from other donors' samples. The CDR3 reads CASSPLDRDYEQYF. In nucleotides, the CDR3 is TGTGCCAGCAGCCCTTTGGACAGGGACTACGAGCAGTACTTC.